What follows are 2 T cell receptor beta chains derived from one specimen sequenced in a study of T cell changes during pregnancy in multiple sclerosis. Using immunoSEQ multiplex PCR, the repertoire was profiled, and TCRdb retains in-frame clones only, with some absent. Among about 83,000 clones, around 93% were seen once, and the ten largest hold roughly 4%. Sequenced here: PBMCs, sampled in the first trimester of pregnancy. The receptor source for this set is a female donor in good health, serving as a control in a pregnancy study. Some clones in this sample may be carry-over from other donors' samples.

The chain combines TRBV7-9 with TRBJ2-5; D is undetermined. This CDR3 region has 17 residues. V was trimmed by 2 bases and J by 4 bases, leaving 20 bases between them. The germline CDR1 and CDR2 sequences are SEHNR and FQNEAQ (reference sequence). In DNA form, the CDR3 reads TGTGCCAGCAGCTTACGCCGCGGTTCATCGGTCCCAGAGACCCAGTACTTC. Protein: CASSLRRGSSVPETQYF. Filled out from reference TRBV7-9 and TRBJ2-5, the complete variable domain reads DTGVSQNPRHKITKRGQNVTFRCDPISEHNRLYWYRQTLGQGPEFLTYFQNEAQLEKSRLLSDRFSAERPKGSFSTLEIQRTEQGDSAMYLCASSLRRGSSVPETQYFGPGTRLLVL.

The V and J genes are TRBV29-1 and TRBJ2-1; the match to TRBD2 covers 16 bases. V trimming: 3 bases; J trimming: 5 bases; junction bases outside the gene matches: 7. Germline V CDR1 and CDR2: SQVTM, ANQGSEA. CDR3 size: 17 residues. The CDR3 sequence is CSVDSGTSGRVDNEQFF. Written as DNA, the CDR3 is TGCAGCGTTGACTCAGGGACTAGCGGGAGGGTTGACAATGAGCAGTTCTTC.